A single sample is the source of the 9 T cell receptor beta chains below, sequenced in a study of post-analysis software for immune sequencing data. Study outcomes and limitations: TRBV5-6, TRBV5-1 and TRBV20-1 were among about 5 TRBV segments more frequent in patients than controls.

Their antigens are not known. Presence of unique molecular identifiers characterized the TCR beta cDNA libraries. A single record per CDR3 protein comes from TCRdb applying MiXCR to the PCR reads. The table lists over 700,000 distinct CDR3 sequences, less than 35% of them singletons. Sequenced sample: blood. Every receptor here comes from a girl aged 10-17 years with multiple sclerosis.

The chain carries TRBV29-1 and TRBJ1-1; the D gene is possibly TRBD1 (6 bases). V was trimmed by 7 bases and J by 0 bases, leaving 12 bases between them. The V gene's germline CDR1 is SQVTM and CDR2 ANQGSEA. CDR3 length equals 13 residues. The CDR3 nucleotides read TGCAGCGCCGGACGGGGGCTGAACACTGAAGCTTTCTTT. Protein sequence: CSAGRGLNTEAFF.

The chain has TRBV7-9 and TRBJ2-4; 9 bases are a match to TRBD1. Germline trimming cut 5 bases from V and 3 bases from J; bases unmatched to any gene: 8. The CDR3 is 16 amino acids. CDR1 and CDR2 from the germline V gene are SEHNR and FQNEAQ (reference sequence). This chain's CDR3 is CASSPQPTGGKNIQYF. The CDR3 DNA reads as TGTGCCAGCAGCCCACAGCCGACAGGGGGCAAAAACATTCAGTACTTC.

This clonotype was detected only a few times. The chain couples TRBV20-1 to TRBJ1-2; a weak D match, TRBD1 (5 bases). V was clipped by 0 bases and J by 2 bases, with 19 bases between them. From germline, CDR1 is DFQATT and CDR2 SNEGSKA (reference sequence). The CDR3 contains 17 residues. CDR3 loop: CSARENRRDLGNYGYTF. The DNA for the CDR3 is TGCAGTGCTAGAGAAAACCGCCGGGACCTAGGAAACTATGGCTACACCTTC.

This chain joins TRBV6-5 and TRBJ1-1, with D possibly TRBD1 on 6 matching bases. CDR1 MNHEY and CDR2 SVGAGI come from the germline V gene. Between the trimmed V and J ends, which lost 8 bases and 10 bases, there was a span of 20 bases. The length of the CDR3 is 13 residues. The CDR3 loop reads CASGGRAGERAFF. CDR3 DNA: TGTGCCAGCGGGGGACGAGCAGGGGAAAGAGCTTTCTTT.

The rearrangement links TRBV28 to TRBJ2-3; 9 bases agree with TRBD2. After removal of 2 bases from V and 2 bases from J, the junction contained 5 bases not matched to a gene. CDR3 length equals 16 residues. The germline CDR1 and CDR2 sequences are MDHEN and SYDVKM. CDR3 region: CASSLTAGGPTDTQYF. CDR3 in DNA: TGTGCCAGCAGTTTAACAGCGGGGGGTCCCACAGATACGCAGTATTTT.

The CDR3 nucleotides read TGTGCCATGAGTAACAGGAACCCTGGGACAGATACGCAGTATTTT. Translating gives CAMSNRNPGTDTQYF. This sequence joins TRBV10-3 and TRBJ2-3; TRBD1 might be the D (5 bases). Germline V gives CDR1 ENHRY, CDR2 SYGVKD. Trimming left V 9 bases short and J 3 bases short, with 19 bases between. This CDR3 has 15 amino acids.

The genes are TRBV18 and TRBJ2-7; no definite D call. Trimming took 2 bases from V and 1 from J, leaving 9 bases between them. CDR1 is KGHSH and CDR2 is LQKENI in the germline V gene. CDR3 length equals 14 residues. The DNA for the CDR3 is TGTGCCAGCTCACCAGTGGCACCTTCCTACGAGCAGTACTTC. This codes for CASSPVAPSYEQYF.

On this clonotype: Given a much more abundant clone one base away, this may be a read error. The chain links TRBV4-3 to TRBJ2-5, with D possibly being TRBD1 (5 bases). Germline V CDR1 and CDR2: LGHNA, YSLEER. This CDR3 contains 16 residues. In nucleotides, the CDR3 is TGCGCCGGCAGCCAAGATTTGGCTAGGGGCCAAGAGACCCAGTACTTC. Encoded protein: CAGSQDLARGQETQYF.

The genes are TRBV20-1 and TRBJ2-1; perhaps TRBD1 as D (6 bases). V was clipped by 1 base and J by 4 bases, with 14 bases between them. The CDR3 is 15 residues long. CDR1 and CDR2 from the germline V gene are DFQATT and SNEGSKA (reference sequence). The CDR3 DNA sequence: TGCAGTGCTAGAGCGGTGGCGAGGGGGTACAATGAGCAGTTCTTC. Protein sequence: CSARAVARGYNEQFF.